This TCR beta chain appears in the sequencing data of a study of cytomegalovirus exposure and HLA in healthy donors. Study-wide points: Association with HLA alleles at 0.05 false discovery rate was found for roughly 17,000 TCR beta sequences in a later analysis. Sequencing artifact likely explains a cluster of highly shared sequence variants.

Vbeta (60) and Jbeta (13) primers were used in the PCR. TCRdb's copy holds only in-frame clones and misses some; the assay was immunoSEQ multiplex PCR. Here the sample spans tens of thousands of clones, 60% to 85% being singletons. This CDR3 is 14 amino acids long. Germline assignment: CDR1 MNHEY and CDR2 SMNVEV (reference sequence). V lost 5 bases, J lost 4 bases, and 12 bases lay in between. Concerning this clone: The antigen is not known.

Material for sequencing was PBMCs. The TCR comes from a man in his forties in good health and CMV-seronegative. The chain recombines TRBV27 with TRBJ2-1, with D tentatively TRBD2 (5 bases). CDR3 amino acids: CASSPSGLYNEQFF. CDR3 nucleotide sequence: TGTGCCAGCAGTCCCTCCGGACTTTACAATGAGCAGTTCTTC.